A single T cell receptor (beta chain) is shown here with its context. Its antigen remains unidentified. The CDR3 contains 14 residues. Trimming stripped 5 bases from V and 6 bases from J, with 16 bases between. Germline values: CDR1 SGHTA, CDR2 FQGTGA. Constant-segment primers and 5'RACE yielded cDNA libraries for TCR alpha and TCR beta, each carrying sample barcodes and UMIs. From the 5' RACE reads, TCRdb called clonotypes with MiXCR, one entry per CDR3 protein. This table holds a few hundred thousand distinct CDR3 sequences, less than 25% found once. This sample is drawn from a study of T-cell memory formation after mild COVID-19. Study information: Clustering of TCRs was largely donor specific. Study-wide results and limits: Day 15 to 85 contracting clones showed balanced CD4/CD8; day 15 to 37 expanders favored CD4+. Second-wave clones that peaked on day 37 lacked confirmed SARS-CoV-2 specificity.

Sequenced material: PBMCs or a T cell subset sorted from them (not recorded which). This chain uses TRBV7-3 with TRBJ1-2, with unresolved D. The receptor was isolated from a young man who had mild COVID-19 (a few samples of this study predate the infection). Cell type and time point are not known. CDR3 nucleotide sequence: TGTGCCAGCAGCCCGAGCTCGGGAATCGATGGCTACACCTTC. Encoded protein: CASSPSSGIDGYTF.